A selection of T cell receptor beta chains follows, all from one sample in a study of T cell responses to AZD1222 COVID-19 vaccine. Method: immunoSEQ multiplex PCR; TCRdb's copy keeps in-frame clones and lacks some. The data show roughly 92,000 clones, approximately 91% seen once. Sample: peripheral blood, taken 28 days after the second AZD1222 dose. The receptors stem from an adult who received the AZD1222 COVID-19 vaccine. The CDR3 runs from the conserved cysteine through the conserved F or W. A D gene is named only where the DNA matches it firmly. Clone size, where shown, is once, few, many, or a class for clones that have expanded.

d_gene	abundance	v_gene	j_gene	CDR3aa	CDR3nt
-	-	TRBV7-6	TRBJ2-1	CASSLPRGIWSEQFF	TGTGCCAGCAGCTTACCCCGTGGGATTTGGAGTGAGCAGTTCTTC
TRBD1	-	TRBV18	TRBJ2-1	CASSPAAGGRNEQFF	TGTGCCAGCTCACCAGCGGCAGGGGGCAGGAATGAGCAGTTCTTC
-	-	TRBV6-5	TRBJ1-4	CASGGGYDEKLFF	TGTGCCAGCGGGGGAGGGTATGATGAAAAACTGTTTTTT
TRBD1	few	TRBV7-9	TRBJ1-1	CASSLSSDTGGQYAFF	TGTGCCAGCAGCTTATCGAGTGACACAGGGGGCCAGTATGCTTTCTTT
-	-	TRBV30	TRBJ1-2	CAWTSQTNIYGYTF	TGTGCCTGGACCTCGCAGACTAACATCTATGGCTACACCTTC
TRBD2	-	TRBV9	TRBJ2-2	CASSDAGGTRLAGWTGELFF	TGTGCCAGCAGTGACGCAGGGGGGACCCGACTAGCGGGGTGGACCGGGGAGCTGTTTTTT
TRBD1	-	TRBV2	TRBJ1-6	CASSEPPGGTLHF	TGTGCCAGCAGTGAACCACCAGGGGGGACCCTCCACTTT
TRBD1	-	TRBV7-9	TRBJ1-1	CASSLSGTANTEAFF	TGTGCCAGCAGCTTGTCCGGGACAGCGAACACTGAAGCTTTCTTT
-	-	TRBV4-2	TRBJ2-1	CASSQGGDPYNEQFF	TGTGCCAGCAGCCAAGGAGGGGACCCCTACAATGAGCAGTTCTTC
-	-	TRBV27	TRBJ1-6	CASSLSQGPYNSPLHF	TGTGCCAGCAGTTTATCACAGGGACCCTATAATTCACCCCTCCACTTT
-	-	TRBV2	TRBJ2-3	CASSGGFGDTQYF	TGTGCCAGCAGTGGAGGATTCGGAGATACGCAGTATTTT
-	medium-sized	TRBV11-2	TRBJ2-7	CASSLGDLLDEQYF	TGTGCCAGCAGCTTAGGGGACCTCCTGGACGAGCAGTACTTC
-	-	TRBV3-1/TRBV3-2	TRBJ1-2	CASSQGGAENGYTF	TGTGCCAGCAGCCAAGGAGGGGCGGAGAATGGCTACACCTTC
-	-	TRBV7-9	TRBJ1-1	CASSSSWNRNTEAFF	TGTGCCAGCAGCTCGTCTTGGAATCGGAACACTGAAGCTTTCTTT
-	-	TRBV10-3	TRBJ1-1	CAIAITENTEAFF	TGTGCCATAGCTATAACAGAGAACACTGAAGCTTTCTTT
TRBD1	-	TRBV19	TRBJ2-3	CASSLGTESTDTQYF	TGTGCCAGTAGTTTGGGGACAGAAAGCACAGATACGCAGTATTTT
-	-	TRBV7-9	TRBJ1-2	CASSLGTTGTLGYTF	TGTGCCAGCAGCCTCGGAACGACAGGAACCCTTGGCTACACCTTC
-	-	TRBV4-1	TRBJ1-1	CASSQVGGTVEAFF	TGCGCCAGCAGCCAAGTGGGCGGGACTGTTGAAGCTTTCTTT
-	-	TRBV2	TRBJ1-5	CASSDRGQLYQPQHF	TGTGCCAGCAGTGATCGTGGTCAGCTATATCAGCCCCAGCATTTT
-	few	TRBV6-5	TRBJ1-6	CASSYESLNSPLHF	TGTGCCAGCAGTTACGAGAGTCTTAATTCACCCCTCCACTTT
-	-	TRBV7-9	TRBJ1-1	CASSLVGGSTEAFF	TGTGCCAGCAGCTTAGTCGGCGGTTCCACTGAAGCTTTCTTT
TRBD1	-	TRBV10-3	TRBJ2-3	CAISTGTGFILTDTQYF	TGTGCCATCAGTACCGGGACAGGGTTTATCTTGACAGATACGCAGTATTTT
-	few	TRBV2	TRBJ2-2	CASRSELSGELFF	TGTGCCAGCCGTTCAGAGCTCTCCGGGGAGCTGTTTTTT
TRBD1	-	TRBV30	TRBJ1-2	CAWSLDRGREGYTF	TGTGCCTGGAGTTTGGACAGGGGTCGGGAAGGCTACACCTTC
TRBD2	-	TRBV5-4	TRBJ2-5	CAMGGGGLETQYF	TGTGCCATGGGGGGGGGAGGTCTAGAGACCCAGTACTTC
-	-	TRBV11-2	TRBJ2-5	CASSLIGETQYF	TGTGCCAGCAGCTTAATCGGGGAGACCCAGTACTTC
TRBD1	-	TRBV12-5	TRBJ1-2	CASGLTQTGTGYTF	TGTGCTAGTGGTTTGACACAGACAGGGACTGGCTACACCTTC
TRBD1	-	TRBV19	TRBJ1-5	CASSGQGSSNQPQHF	TGTGCCAGTAGCGGACAGGGAAGTAGCAATCAGCCCCAGCATTTT
TRBD1	-	TRBV7-3	TRBJ1-2	CASSQGGPYGYTF	TGTGCCAGCAGCCAAGGGGGCCCCTATGGCTACACCTTC
-	-	TRBV2	TRBJ2-7	CASRPDSREQYF	TGTGCCAGCAGACCTGACAGTCGGGAGCAGTACTTC
-	once	TRBV6-1	TRBJ1-5	CASSETRDVRQPQHF	TGTGCCAGCAGTGAAACTAGGGATGTTCGCCAGCCCCAGCATTTT
-	-	TRBV30	TRBJ1-2	CAWSVQGDYGYTF	TGTGCCTGGAGTGTACAGGGCGACTATGGCTACACCTTC
TRBD1	few	TRBV19	TRBJ2-3	CASSTGQETDTQYF	TGTGCCAGTAGCACAGGACAGGAGACAGATACGCAGTATTTT
-	-	TRBV9	TRBJ2-2	CASSARRAGGTGELFF	TGTGCCAGCAGCGCCAGACGGGCAGGAGGCACCGGGGAGCTGTTTTTT
TRBD1	-	TRBV5-5	TRBJ1-4	CASSRDRIDEKLFF	TGTGCCAGCAGCAGGGACAGGATAGATGAAAAACTGTTTTTT
-	-	TRBV10-3	TRBJ2-5	CAIRKEAEETQYF	TGTGCCATCAGAAAGGAGGCCGAAGAGACCCAGTACTTC
-	-	TRBV13	TRBJ1-2	CASSRGNYDGYTF	TGTGCCAGCAGCCGAGGGAATTACGATGGCTACACCTTC
-	-	TRBV3-1/TRBV3-2	TRBJ2-4	CASSKTRNGIQYF	TGTGCCAGCAGTAAGACTAGAAACGGCATTCAGTACTTC
-	-	TRBV5-1	TRBJ1-1	CASSGSGETEAFF	TGCGCCAGCAGCGGGAGCGGGGAGACTGAAGCTTTCTTT
TRBD1	-	TRBV3-1/TRBV3-2	TRBJ1-6	CASSRGQGNSPLHF	TGTGCCAGCAGCCGAGGACAGGGTAATTCACCCCTCCACTTT
TRBD1	-	TRBV6-1	TRBJ2-2	CASRQGYTGELFF	TGTGCCTCCCGACAGGGGTACACCGGGGAGCTGTTTTTT
-	-	TRBV9	TRBJ2-5	CASSVGSLGVRETQYF	TGTGCCAGCAGCGTAGGATCACTGGGTGTGAGGGAGACCCAGTACTTC
-	-	TRBV19	TRBJ1-3	CASSIGRASGNTIYF	TGTGCCAGTAGTATCGGACGGGCCTCTGGAAACACCATATATTTT
-	-	TRBV10-3	TRBJ2-7	CAISGWAAGEQYF	TGTGCCATCAGTGGATGGGCGGCGGGGGAGCAGTACTTC
TRBD1	-	TRBV11-3	TRBJ2-7	CASSTEISGQGIYEQYF	TGTGCCAGCAGCACCGAAATTTCGGGACAGGGGATATACGAGCAGTACTTC
-	-	TRBV30	TRBJ1-1	CAWSVSYSGNTEAFF	TGTGCCTGGAGTGTATCTTATAGCGGAAACACTGAAGCTTTCTTT
TRBD2	-	TRBV29-1	TRBJ2-7	CSVEGTSGGNSYEQYF	TGCAGCGTTGAGGGGACTAGCGGGGGGAACTCCTACGAGCAGTACTTC
TRBD2	few	TRBV7-2	TRBJ2-1	CASSAPSGGSYNEQFF	TGTGCCAGCAGCGCTCCGAGCGGGGGGTCCTACAATGAGCAGTTCTTC
-	-	TRBV2	TRBJ2-2	CASKYSANTGELFF	TGTGCCAGCAAGTACAGCGCGAACACCGGGGAGCTGTTTTTT
-	once	TRBV30	TRBJ1-6	CAWRIGRVGSPLHF	TGTGCCTGGAGGATCGGCAGGGTCGGTTCACCCCTCCACTTT
-	-	TRBV12-3/TRBV12-4	TRBJ1-6	CASSLSRAHPLHF	TGTGCCAGCAGTCTAAGCCGGGCCCATCCCCTCCACTTT